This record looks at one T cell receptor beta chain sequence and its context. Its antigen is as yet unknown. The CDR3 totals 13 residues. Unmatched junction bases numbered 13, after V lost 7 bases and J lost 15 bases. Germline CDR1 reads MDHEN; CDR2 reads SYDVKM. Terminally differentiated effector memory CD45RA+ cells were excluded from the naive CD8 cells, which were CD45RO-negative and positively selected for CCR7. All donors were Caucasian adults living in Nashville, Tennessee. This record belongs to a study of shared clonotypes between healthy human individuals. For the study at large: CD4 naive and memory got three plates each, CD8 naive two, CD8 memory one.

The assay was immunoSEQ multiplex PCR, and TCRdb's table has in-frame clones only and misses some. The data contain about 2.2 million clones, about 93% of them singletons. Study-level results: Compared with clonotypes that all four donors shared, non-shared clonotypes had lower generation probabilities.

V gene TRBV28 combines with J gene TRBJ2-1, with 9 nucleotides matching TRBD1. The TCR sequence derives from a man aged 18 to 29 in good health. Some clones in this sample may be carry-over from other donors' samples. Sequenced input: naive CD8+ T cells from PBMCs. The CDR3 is CASIQTGGGKAFF. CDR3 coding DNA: TGTGCCAGCATCCAAACAGGGGGCGGGAAGGCGTTCTTC.